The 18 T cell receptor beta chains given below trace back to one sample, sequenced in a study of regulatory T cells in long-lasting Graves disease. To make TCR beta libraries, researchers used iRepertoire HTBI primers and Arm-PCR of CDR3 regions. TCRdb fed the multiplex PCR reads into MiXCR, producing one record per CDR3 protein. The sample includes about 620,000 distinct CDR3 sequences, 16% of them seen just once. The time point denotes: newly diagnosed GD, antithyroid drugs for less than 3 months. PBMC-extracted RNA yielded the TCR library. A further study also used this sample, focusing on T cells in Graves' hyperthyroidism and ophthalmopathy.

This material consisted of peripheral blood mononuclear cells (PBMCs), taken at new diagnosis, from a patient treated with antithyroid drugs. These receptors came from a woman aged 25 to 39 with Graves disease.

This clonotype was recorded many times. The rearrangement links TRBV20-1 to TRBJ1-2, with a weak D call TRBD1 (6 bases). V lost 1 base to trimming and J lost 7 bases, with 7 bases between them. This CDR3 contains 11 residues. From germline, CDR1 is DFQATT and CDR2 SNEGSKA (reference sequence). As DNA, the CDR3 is TGCAGTGCTAGAGGACAGGTTGGCTACACCTTC. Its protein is CSARGQVGYTF.

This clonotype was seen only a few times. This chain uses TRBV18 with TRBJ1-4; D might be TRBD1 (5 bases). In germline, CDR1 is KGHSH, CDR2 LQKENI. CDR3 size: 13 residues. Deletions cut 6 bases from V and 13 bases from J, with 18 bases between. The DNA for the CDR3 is TGTGCCAGCTCCCGTCCCCCAGGTGACAGACTGTTTTTT. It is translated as CASSRPPGDRLFF.

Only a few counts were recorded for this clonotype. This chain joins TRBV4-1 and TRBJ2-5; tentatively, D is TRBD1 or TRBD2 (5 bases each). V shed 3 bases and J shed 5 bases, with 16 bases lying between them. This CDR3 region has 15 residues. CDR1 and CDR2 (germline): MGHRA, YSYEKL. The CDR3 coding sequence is TGCGCCAGCAGCCAGGATACGGGACGCAGGGAGACCCAGTACTTC. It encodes CASSQDTGRRETQYF.

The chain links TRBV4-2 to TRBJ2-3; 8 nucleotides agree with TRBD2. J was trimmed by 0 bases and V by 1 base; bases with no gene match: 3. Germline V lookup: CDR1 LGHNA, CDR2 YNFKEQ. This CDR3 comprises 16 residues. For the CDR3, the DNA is TGTGCCAGCAGCCAAGTACTAGCGGCTAGCACAGATACGCAGTATTTT. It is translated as CASSQVLAASTDTQYF.

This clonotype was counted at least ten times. CDR3 sequence reads: CAWSPDRGRGQPQHF. The CDR3 DNA sequence: TGTGCCTGGAGCCCGGACAGGGGACGGGGACAGCCCCAGCATTTT. This chain uses TRBV30 with TRBJ1-5, with TRBD1 identical over 9 bases. In germline, CDR1 is GTSNPN, CDR2 SVGIG (reference sequence). The CDR3 runs to 15 residues. Trimming at V came to 3 bases and at J to 7 bases, leaving 10 bases not matched to a gene.

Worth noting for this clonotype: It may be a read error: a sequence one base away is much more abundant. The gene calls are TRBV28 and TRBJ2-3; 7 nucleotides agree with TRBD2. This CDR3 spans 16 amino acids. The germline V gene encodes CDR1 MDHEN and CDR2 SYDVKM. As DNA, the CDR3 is TGTACCAGCAGTTCCCCGGGGGGAGAGCTTACAGATACGCAGTATTTT. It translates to CTSSSPGGELTDTQYF.

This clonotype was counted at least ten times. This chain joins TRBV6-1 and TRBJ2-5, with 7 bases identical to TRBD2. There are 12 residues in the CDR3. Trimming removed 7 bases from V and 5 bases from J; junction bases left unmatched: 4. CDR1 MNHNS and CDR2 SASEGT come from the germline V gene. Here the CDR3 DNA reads TGTGCCAGCACCTACGGGGGGGAGACCCAGTACTTC. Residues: CASTYGGETQYF.

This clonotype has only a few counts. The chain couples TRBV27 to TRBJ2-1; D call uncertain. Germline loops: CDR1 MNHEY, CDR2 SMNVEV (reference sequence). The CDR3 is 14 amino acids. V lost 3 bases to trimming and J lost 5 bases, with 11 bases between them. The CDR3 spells CASSFMADHNEQFF. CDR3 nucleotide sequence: TGTGCCAGCAGTTTCATGGCGGACCACAATGAGCAGTTCTTC.

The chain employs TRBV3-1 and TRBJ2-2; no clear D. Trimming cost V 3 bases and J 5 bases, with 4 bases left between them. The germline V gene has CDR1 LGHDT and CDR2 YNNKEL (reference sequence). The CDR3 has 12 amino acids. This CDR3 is CASSQMTGELFF. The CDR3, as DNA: TGTGCCAGCAGCCAGATGACCGGGGAGCTGTTTTTT.

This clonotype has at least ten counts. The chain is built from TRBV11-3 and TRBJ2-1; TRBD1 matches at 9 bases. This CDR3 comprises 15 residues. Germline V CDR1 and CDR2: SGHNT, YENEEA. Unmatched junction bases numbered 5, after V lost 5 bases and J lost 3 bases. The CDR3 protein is CASSLDRGIYNEQFF. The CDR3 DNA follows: TGTGCCAGCAGCCTGGACAGGGGAATCTACAATGAGCAGTTCTTC.

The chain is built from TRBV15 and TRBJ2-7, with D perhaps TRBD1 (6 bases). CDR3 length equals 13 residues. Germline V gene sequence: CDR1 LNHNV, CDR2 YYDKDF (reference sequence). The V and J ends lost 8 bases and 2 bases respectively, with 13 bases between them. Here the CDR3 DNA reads TGTGCCACCCGGCAGGGGTCTGCCTACGAGCAGTACTTC. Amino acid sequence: CATRQGSAYEQYF.

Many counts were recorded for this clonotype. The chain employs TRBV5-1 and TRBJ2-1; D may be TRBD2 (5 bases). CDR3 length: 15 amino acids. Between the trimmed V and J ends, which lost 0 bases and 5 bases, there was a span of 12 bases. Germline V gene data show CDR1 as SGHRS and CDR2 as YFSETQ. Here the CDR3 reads CASSLVRGRDNEQFF. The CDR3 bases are TGCGCCAGCAGCTTGGTCCGGGGTCGGGACAATGAGCAGTTCTTC.

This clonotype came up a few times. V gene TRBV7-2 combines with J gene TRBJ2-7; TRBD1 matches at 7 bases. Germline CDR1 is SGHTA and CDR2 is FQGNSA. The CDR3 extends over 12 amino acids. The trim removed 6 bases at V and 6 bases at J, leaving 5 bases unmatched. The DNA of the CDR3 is TGTGCCAGCAGACAGGGGAGTGCCGAGCAGTACTTC. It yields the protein CASRQGSAEQYF. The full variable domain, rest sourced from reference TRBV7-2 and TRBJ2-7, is GAGVSQSPSNKVTEKGKDVELRCDPISGHTALYWYRQSLGQGLEFLIYFQGNSAPDKSGLPSDRFSAERTGGSVSTLTIQRTQQEDSAVYLCASRQGSAEQYFGPGTRLTVT.

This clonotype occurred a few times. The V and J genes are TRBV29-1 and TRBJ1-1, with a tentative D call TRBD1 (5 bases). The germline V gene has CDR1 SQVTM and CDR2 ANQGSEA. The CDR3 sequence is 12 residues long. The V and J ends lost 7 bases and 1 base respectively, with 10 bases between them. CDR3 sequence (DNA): TGCAGCGGAAAAACAGGGAACACTGAAGCTTTCTTT. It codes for CSGKTGNTEAFF.

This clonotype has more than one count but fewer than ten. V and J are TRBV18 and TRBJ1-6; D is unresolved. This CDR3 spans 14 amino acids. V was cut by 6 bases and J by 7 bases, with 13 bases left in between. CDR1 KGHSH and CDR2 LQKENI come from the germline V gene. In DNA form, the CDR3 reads TGTGCCAGCTCTCTAGCGGCCCTAAATTCACCCCTCCACTTT. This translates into CASSLAALNSPLHF.

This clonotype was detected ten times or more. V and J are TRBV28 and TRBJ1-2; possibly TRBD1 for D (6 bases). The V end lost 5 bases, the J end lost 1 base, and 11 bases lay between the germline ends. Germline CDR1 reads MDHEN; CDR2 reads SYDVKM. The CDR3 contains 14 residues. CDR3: CASSLGQHNYGYTF. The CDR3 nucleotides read TGTGCCAGCAGTCTGGGACAACATAACTATGGCTACACCTTC.

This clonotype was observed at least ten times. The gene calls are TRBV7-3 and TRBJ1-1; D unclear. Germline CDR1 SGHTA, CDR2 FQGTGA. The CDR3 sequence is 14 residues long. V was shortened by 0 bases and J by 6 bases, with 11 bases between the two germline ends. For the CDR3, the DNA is TGTGCCAGCAGCTTAACGCCGGGGATTTCTGAAGCTTTCTTT. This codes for CASSLTPGISEAFF.

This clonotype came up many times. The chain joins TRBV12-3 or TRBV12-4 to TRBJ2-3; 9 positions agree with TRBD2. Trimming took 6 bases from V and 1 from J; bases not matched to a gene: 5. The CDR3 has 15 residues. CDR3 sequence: CASSRAGGRTDTQYF. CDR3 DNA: TGTGCCAGCAGCCGAGCGGGAGGACGCACAGATACGCAGTATTTT.